The 5 T cell receptor beta chains below were found in one sample sequenced in a study of blood T cell repertoires in COVID-19. Libraries were prepared by immunoSEQ multiplex PCR; TCRdb keeps only in-frame clonotypes and omits some of them. Of around 92,000 clones listed, 86% are singletons. The specimen sequenced was peripheral blood. The receptors were sampled from an older woman in a cohort sampled during active or convalescent COVID-19.

The V and J genes are TRBV10-3 and TRBJ2-4, with D possibly TRBD2 on 5 matching bases. Trimming shortened V by 3 bases and J by 2 bases, and 11 bases separated the two germline ends. This CDR3 comprises 15 residues. Germline values: CDR1 ENHRY, CDR2 SYGVKD. CDR3 loop: CAISDGVSPKNIQYF. For the CDR3, the DNA is TGTGCCATCAGTGACGGGGTCAGTCCCAAAAACATTCAGTACTTC.

The chain carries TRBV6-5 and TRBJ2-7, with TRBD2 identical over 8 bases. V lost 8 bases to trimming and J lost 6 bases; unmatched junction nucleotides: 6. This CDR3 contains 12 residues. The V gene's germline CDR1 is MNHEY and CDR2 SVGAGI. CDR3 sequence: CASREGEGEQYF. The DNA for the CDR3 is TGTGCCAGCCGGGAGGGGGAGGGCGAGCAGTACTTC.

The chain recombines TRBV10-3 with TRBJ1-1, with a tentative D call TRBD1 (6 bases). Trimming cost V 10 bases and J 4 bases, with 19 bases left between them. The CDR3 extends over 14 amino acids. CDR1 and CDR2 from the germline V gene are ENHRY and SYGVKD. In nucleotides, the CDR3 is TGTGCCACCGCAGTGGGGGGGGCGAGCACTGAAGCTTTCTTT. Its protein product is CATAVGGASTEAFF.

The chain links TRBV18 to TRBJ2-5; 11 bases map to TRBD2. Germline-derived CDR1 and CDR2 are KGHSH and LQKENI. With 5 bases clipped from V and 1 base from J, the junction kept 3 bases outside the gene matches. The CDR3 runs 15 residues. CDR3 bases: TGTGCCAGCTCAACTAGCGGGGGATTCCAAGAGACCCAGTACTTC. Translating it yields CASSTSGGFQETQYF.

The V call is TRBV6-5, the J call TRBJ2-7; D is possibly TRBD1 (5 bases). The CDR3 is 14 amino acids. V lost 6 bases and J 0 bases, leaving 12 bases between the germline ends. CDR1 MNHEY and CDR2 SVGAGI come from the germline V gene. As DNA, the CDR3 is TGTGCCAGCAGGAGGACATCAACCTCCTACGAGCAGTACTTC. It encodes CASRRTSTSYEQYF.